These 10 T cell receptor beta chains originate from one sample sequenced in a study of brain T cells in children with intractable seizures. The time point here: blood from clinic visit 5 months post-surgery; TSC patient then seizure free. Clones were read by immunoSEQ multiplex PCR, and TCRdb kept only the in-frame ones, dropping some. The sample yields about 340,000 clones, over 90% seen once. Sequenced here: peripheral blood, sampled less than 6 months after surgery. The receptor set was obtained from a boy less than two years old with tuberous sclerosis and intractable seizures.

This clone is a singleton in its sample. The genes are TRBV21-1 and TRBJ2-7; no check of the table's D call, TRBD2, against the DNA was made. TRBV21-1 is a recognized pseudogene. CDR3 length: 17 residues. The CDR3 nucleotides read TGTGCCAGCAGCACCAAATGGTGGAGACTAGCGACCTACGAGCAGTACTTC. The encoded protein is CASSTKWWRLATYEQYF.

The chain recombines TRBV5-4 with TRBJ1-6; 9 bases are shared with TRBD1. CDR3 size: 16 residues. The junction had 6 bases not matched to a gene; V was cut back by 3 bases and J by 5 bases. CDR1 is SGHNT and CDR2 is YYREEE in the germline V gene (reference sequence). The CDR3 DNA is TGTGCCAGCAGCTCCGGGACAGGGAGAAATAATTCACCCCTCCACTTT. Encoded protein: CASSSGTGRNNSPLHF.

This chain links TRBV29-1 with TRBJ1-1, with 7 bases identical to TRBD1. From germline, CDR1 is SQVTM and CDR2 ANQGSEA. V trimming: 7 bases; J trimming: 5 bases; junction bases outside the gene matches: 7. The CDR3 extends over 12 amino acids. The CDR3: CSGLTGLTEAFF. CDR3 DNA sequence: TGCAGCGGCCTGACAGGGTTAACTGAAGCTTTCTTT.

V gene TRBV18 combines with J gene TRBJ2-7; 11 nucleotides agree with TRBD2. In germline, CDR1 is KGHSH, CDR2 LQKENI. CDR3 length equals 17 residues. The trim removed 3 bases at V and 2 bases at J, leaving 9 bases unmatched. The CDR3 DNA sequence: TGTGCCAGCTCACCGCTAAGTCCGGGACTAGCGGCCTACGAGCAGTACTTC. Translation gives CASSPLSPGLAAYEQYF.

The chain uses TRBV7-9 and TRBJ1-2; D perhaps matches TRBD1 (5 bases). The CDR3 has 14 residues. Germline assignment: CDR1 SEHNR and CDR2 FQNEAQ (reference sequence). Trimming removed 5 bases at V and 8 bases at J, with 18 bases between. CDR3: CASSRLGRVDGYTF. Written as DNA, the CDR3 is TGTGCCAGCAGCCGCCTGGGCAGGGTAGACGGCTACACCTTC.

The CDR3 nucleotides read TGTGCCACCAGTGGCAGACAGCTTAACTATGGCTACACCTTC. As protein: CATSGRQLNYGYTF. The chain employs TRBV24-1 and TRBJ1-2; D possibly corresponds to TRBD1 (5 bases). CDR3 size: 14 residues. V was pared by 5 bases and J by 1 base, with 10 bases between. CDR1 is KGHDR, CDR2 SFDVKD, per germline.

This chain links TRBV2 with TRBJ2-7; 11 nucleotides match TRBD1. V lost 6 bases to trimming and J lost 4 bases; unmatched junction nucleotides: 17. This CDR3 spans 18 amino acids. Germline assignment: CDR1 SNHLY and CDR2 FYNNEI. The CDR3: CASSESEERTGGEYEQYF. For the CDR3, the DNA is TGTGCCAGCAGCGAAAGTGAGGAAAGGACAGGGGGCGAGTACGAGCAGTACTTC. Complete variable domain (other parts from reference TRBV2 and TRBJ2-7): EPEVTQTPSHQVTQMGQEVILRCVPISNHLYFYWYRQILGQKVEFLVSFYNNEISEKSEIFDDQFSVERPDGSNFTLKIRSTKLEDSAMYFCASSESEERTGGEYEQYFGPGTRLTVT.

The chain employs TRBV18 and TRBJ2-7, with D tentatively TRBD1 or TRBD2 (6 bases each). The V end was cut by 4 bases, the J end by 3 bases, with 16 bases between. CDR3 size: 15 residues. Germline CDR1 reads KGHSH; CDR2 reads LQKENI. For the CDR3, the DNA is TGTGCCAGCTCACTGGGCGGGACAAACCTCTACGAGCAGTACTTC. It translates to CASSLGGTNLYEQYF.

This rearrangement joins TRBV11-1 to TRBJ1-1; TRBD1 matches at 8 bases. V gave up 5 bases and J gave up 7 bases; unmatched junction bases: 6. The germline gives CDR1 SGHAT, CDR2 FQDESV (reference sequence). The CDR3 has 13 amino acids. Written as DNA, the CDR3 is TGTGCCAGCAGCATCACAGGGGGAGGTGAAGCTTTCTTT. Amino acid sequence: CASSITGGGEAFF.

The chain couples TRBV15 to TRBJ2-1; 12 bases map to TRBD2. Per germline, CDR1 LNHNV and CDR2 YYDKDF (reference sequence). The CDR3 is 20 residues long. The trim removed 4 bases at V and 0 bases at J, leaving 13 bases unmatched. This CDR3 reads CATSTQETSGSPYSYNEQFF. In DNA form, the CDR3 reads TGTGCCACCAGCACCCAAGAGACTAGCGGGAGTCCCTACTCCTACAATGAGCAGTTCTTC.